These 21 T cell receptor beta chains share one sample of origin, sequenced in a study of blood T cell repertoires in COVID-19. The method was immunoSEQ multiplex PCR; TCRdb's version includes in-frame clones alone and lacks a portion of them. The repertoire holds 150,000 to 200,000 clones, with around 82% as singletons. The sequenced sample was PBMCs or T cells enriched from blood (not recorded which). The receptors shown here come from a man in his forties or fifties who had recovered from COVID-19.

The CDR3 DNA is TGTGCCAGCAGCTCGGGACTAGCGGGGGTCACAGATACGCAGTATTTT. It specifies CASSSGLAGVTDTQYF. V and J are TRBV7-9 and TRBJ2-3; 14 bases line up with TRBD2. This CDR3 spans 16 amino acids. CDR1 is SEHNR, CDR2 FQNEAQ, per germline (reference sequence). V was clipped by 4 bases and J by 2 bases; unmatched bases: 2.

The chain joins TRBV25-1 to TRBJ1-1; 10 nucleotides match TRBD1. The CDR3 length is 15 residues. Germline V gives CDR1 MGHDK, CDR2 SYGVNS. The trim removed 2 bases at V and 4 bases at J, leaving 4 bases unmatched. CDR3: CASSEGDRGGTEAFF. In DNA form, the CDR3 reads TGTGCCAGCAGTGAAGGGGACAGGGGTGGCACTGAAGCTTTCTTT.

The CDR3 is CASSLLLGVHSQETQYF. The CDR3 DNA reads as TGCGCCAGCAGCTTGCTTTTGGGCGTCCATTCTCAAGAGACCCAGTACTTC. The genes are TRBV5-1 and TRBJ2-5, with D hard to call. This CDR3 comprises 17 residues. CDR1 is SGHRS and CDR2 is YFSETQ in the germline V gene. Trimming left V 1 base short and J 2 bases short, with 18 bases between.

The chain carries TRBV12-3 or TRBV12-4 and TRBJ2-7; possible D gene TRBD2, 5 bases. V lost 4 bases and J 7 bases, leaving 11 bases between the germline ends. This CDR3 has 12 amino acids. CDR3 DNA: TGTGCCAGCAGTTCTGAGTGGAGGGAGCAGTACTTC. Encoded protein: CASSSEWREQYF.

This clone has a single count. V usage is TRBV5-1 and J usage is TRBJ2-1, with D maybe TRBD1 (6 bases). V shed 4 bases and J shed 4 bases, with 15 bases lying between them. This CDR3 region has 15 residues. CDR1 is SGHRS, CDR2 YFSETQ, per germline. CDR3 loop: CASSTSGTLYNEQFF. The DNA of the CDR3 is TGCGCCAGCAGCACATCCGGGACACTTTACAATGAGCAGTTCTTC.

The CDR3 DNA sequence: TGCGCCAGCAGCTTGGAAGGAGGGGGCTTGAACACTGAAGCTTTCTTT. Amino acid sequence: CASSLEGGGLNTEAFF. The genes are TRBV5-1 and TRBJ1-1; 7 bases map to TRBD1. Germline-derived CDR1 and CDR2 are SGHRS and YFSETQ. Trimming removed 0 bases from V and 0 bases from J; junction bases left unmatched: 5. CDR3 length: 16 residues.

This clone was seen a handful of times. The chain combines TRBV13 with TRBJ1-2; no reliable D call. Germline assignment: CDR1 PRHDT and CDR2 FYEKMQ (reference sequence). Trimming cost V 1 base and J 4 bases, with 7 bases left between them. The CDR3 covers 13 residues. The CDR3, as DNA: TGTGCCAGCAGCTTAGCTAGTGTCTATGGCTACACCTTC. Its protein product is CASSLASVYGYTF.

The rearrangement joins TRBV30 to TRBJ1-2, with D perhaps matching TRBD1 (5 bases). Germline V gene lookup returns CDR1 GTSNPN and CDR2 SVGIG (reference sequence). This CDR3 has 13 amino acids. V was cut by 4 bases and J by 4 bases, with 13 bases left in between. Here the CDR3 reads CAWTSGNPYGYTF. The CDR3 nucleotides read TGTGCCTGGACCTCAGGGAATCCCTATGGCTACACCTTC.

This clone was seen a single time. This sequence joins TRBV27 and TRBJ2-7; TRBD1 is a possible D gene (6 bases). V was clipped by 3 bases and J by 10 bases, with 13 bases between them. The CDR3 spans 12 residues. CDR1 MNHEY and CDR2 SMNVEV come from the germline V gene (reference sequence). The CDR3 loop is CASSFPQGFQYF. The CDR3 DNA reads as TGTGCCAGCAGTTTTCCCCAGGGGTTTCAGTACTTC.

The gene calls are TRBV5-5 and TRBJ1-1, with 8 bases lining up with TRBD1. Losses at the gene ends were 0 bases for V and 10 bases for J; bases not matched to a gene: 11. CDR1 and CDR2 from the germline V gene are SGHKS and YYEKEE (reference sequence). The CDR3 runs to 15 residues. The CDR3 here is CASSLEGLQGERAFF. The DNA for the CDR3 is TGTGCCAGCAGCTTGGAGGGGTTACAGGGGGAGAGAGCTTTCTTT.

The sample holds one count of this clone. The rearrangement joins TRBV28 to TRBJ1-2; D gene unclear. Germline CDR1 reads MDHEN; CDR2 reads SYDVKM. Trimming took off 6 bases at V and 2 bases at J, with 4 bases between the two ends. This CDR3 is 11 amino acids long. The CDR3 loop reads CASSLNYGYTF. In DNA form, the CDR3 reads TGTGCCAGCAGCCTAAACTATGGCTACACCTTC.

The chain has TRBV9 and TRBJ2-4; possibly TRBD1 for D (5 bases). V lost 0 bases and J 2 bases, leaving 12 bases between the germline ends. Germline values: CDR1 SGDLS, CDR2 YYNGEE. This CDR3 has 16 residues. The CDR3: CASSVGMAGTKNIQYF. The DNA for the CDR3 is TGTGCCAGCAGCGTAGGTATGGCAGGGACCAAAAACATTCAGTACTTC. The full variable domain, in which reference TRBV9 and TRBJ2-4 provide the parts outside the CDR3, is DSGVTQTPKHLITATGQRVTLRCSPRSGDLSVYWYQQSLDQGLQFLIQYYNGEERAKGNILERFSAQQFPDLHSELNLSSLELGDSALYFCASSVGMAGTKNIQYFGAGTRLSVL.

The genes are TRBV23-1 and TRBJ2-7, with no clear D. TRBV23-1 is designated an ORF whose function remains uncertain. The CDR3 runs to 9 residues. The CDR3 spells CAKAREQYF. The CDR3 DNA reads TGCGCTAAAGCACGCGAGCAGTACTTC.

A single count supports this clone. The CDR3 region is CSVVTGLNTEAFF. The CDR3 DNA reads as TGCAGCGTTGTGACAGGGTTGAACACTGAAGCTTTCTTT. This chain uses TRBV29-1 with TRBJ1-1, with TRBD1 matching 7 bases. CDR1 SQVTM and CDR2 ANQGSEA come from the germline V gene. There are 13 residues in the CDR3. V shed 4 bases and J 0 bases; nucleotides not matched to a gene: 2.

The V gene is TRBV5-4, the J gene TRBJ2-3; D unclear. V was clipped by 4 bases and J by 2 bases, with 17 bases between them. The CDR3 consists of 16 residues. Germline CDR1 and CDR2: SGHNT and YYREEE (reference sequence). The CDR3 region is CASSGGWLSYTDTQYF. CDR3 in DNA: TGTGCCAGCAGCGGCGGATGGCTCTCCTACACAGATACGCAGTATTTT.

The chain links TRBV2 to TRBJ1-2; 7 nucleotides match TRBD1. Germline V gene sequence: CDR1 SNHLY, CDR2 FYNNEI. V was clipped by 6 bases and J by 8 bases; unmatched bases: 3. The CDR3 loop spans 11 amino acids. The DNA of the CDR3 is TGTGCCAGCAGGCGGACAGGCGGCTACACCTTC. It yields the protein CASRRTGGYTF.

This rearrangement joins TRBV7-9 to TRBJ1-1; possibly TRBD1 for D (5 bases). V gave up 3 bases and J gave up 11 bases, with 13 bases separating them. CDR1 and CDR2 from the germline V gene are SEHNR and FQNEAQ (reference sequence). The CDR3 has 12 amino acids. The CDR3 is CASSLPQGLAFF. CDR3 nucleotide sequence: TGTGCCAGCAGCTTGCCCCAGGGCCTCGCTTTCTTT.

V and J are TRBV2 and TRBJ1-2, with 7 bases identical to TRBD1. From germline, CDR1 is SNHLY and CDR2 FYNNEI. The CDR3 is made up of 13 amino acids. V dropped 6 bases and J dropped 8; count of bases not matched to a gene: 9. DNA for the CDR3: TGTGCCAGCAGCTACACCGGGACAGTCGGCTACACCTTC. Residues: CASSYTGTVGYTF.

The genes are TRBV5-1 and TRBJ2-3; 8 bases are shared with TRBD2. Germline loops: CDR1 SGHRS, CDR2 YFSETQ. Trimming took 2 bases from V and 1 from J; bases not matched to a gene: 3. The CDR3 loop spans 15 amino acids. The CDR3 protein is CASSLMTSGTDTQYF. CDR3 DNA sequence: TGCGCCAGCAGCTTAATGACTAGCGGCACAGATACGCAGTATTTT.

The CDR3 nucleotides are TGTGCCAGCAGCTTGGACAGGGGGTCTTCTTACGAGCAGTACTTC. Protein: CASSLDRGSSYEQYF. The chain employs TRBV11-2 and TRBJ2-7; the match to TRBD1 covers 10 bases. The V gene end was trimmed by 3 bases and the J gene end by 4 bases; junction bases not matched to a gene: 6. CDR1 is SGHAT, CDR2 FQNNGV, per germline. The CDR3 is 15 amino acids.

The V and J genes are TRBV28 and TRBJ1-4, with D unclear. Germline V gives CDR1 MDHEN, CDR2 SYDVKM. Trimming cost V 8 bases and J 13 bases, with 14 bases left between them. CDR3 length equals 11 residues. The CDR3 sequence: CASGGVSRLFF. DNA of the CDR3: TGTGCCAGCGGAGGCGTCAGCCGACTGTTTTTT.